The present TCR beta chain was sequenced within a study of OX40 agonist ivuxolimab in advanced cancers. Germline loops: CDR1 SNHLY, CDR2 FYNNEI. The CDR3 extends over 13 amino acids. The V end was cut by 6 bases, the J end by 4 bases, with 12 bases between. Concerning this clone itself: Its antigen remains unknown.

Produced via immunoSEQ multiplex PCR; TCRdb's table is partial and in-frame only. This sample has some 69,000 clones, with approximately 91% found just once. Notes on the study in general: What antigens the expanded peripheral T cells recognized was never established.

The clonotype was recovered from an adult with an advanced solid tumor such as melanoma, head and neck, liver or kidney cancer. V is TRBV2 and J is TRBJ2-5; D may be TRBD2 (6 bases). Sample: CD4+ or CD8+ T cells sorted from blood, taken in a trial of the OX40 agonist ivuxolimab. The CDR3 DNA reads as TGTGCCAGCAGACGAAGGGGAGGAGAGACCCAGTACTTC. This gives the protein CASRRRGGETQYF.